This T cell receptor (beta chain) stems from a study of cytomegalovirus exposure and HLA in healthy donors. Study overall: As an earlier analysis found, about 179 million T cells yielded 90 million to 140 million unique TCR beta sequences. Study results and limitations: Indistinguishable V segments such as TRBV6-2 and TRBV6-3 were excluded. Among the most significant clusters, several appeared linked to common viral pathogens in a later analysis.

This clone occurred a few times. What it binds is unknown. 13 Jbeta primers and 60 Vbeta primers were used for the PCR. Sequenced by immunoSEQ multiplex PCR; TCRdb stores in-frame clones only, minus some. Of some 130,000 clones listed, 60% to 80% are singletons. Germline V lookup: CDR1 LNHDA, CDR2 SQIVND (reference sequence). The V segment lost 7 bases and the J segment 1 base; nucleotides outside the gene matches: 7. The CDR3 consists of 15 residues. Specimen: PBMCs. The receptor comes from a young man in good health and CMV-seronegative. This chain connects TRBV19 to TRBJ2-7; TRBD1 matches at 10 bases. Written as DNA, the CDR3 is TGTGCCAGTACCCTGGGACAGGGGCTTTCCTACGAGCAGTACTTC. This codes for CASTLGQGLSYEQYF.